The 8 T cell receptor beta chains below all came from one sample that was sequenced in a study of monozygotic twins with inflammatory bowel disease. TCRdb processed the 5' RACE reads again and assigns one entry to each CDR3 protein, with no DNA. The sample holds under 45,000 distinct CDR3 sequences. The source material was blood. The source of these receptors is a human donor with ulcerative colitis or Crohn's disease, or a healthy co-twin of an affected twin (not recorded which).

The genes are TRBV27 and TRBJ1-1. Germline assignment: CDR1 MNHEY and CDR2 SMNVEV (reference sequence). The CDR3 spans 15 residues. The CDR3 sequence: CASSTIRVTNTEAFF.

The gene calls are TRBV18 and TRBJ2-3. This CDR3 is built from 15 residues. CDR1 and CDR2 (germline): KGHSH, LQKENI. CDR3 sequence reads: CASSPRGESTDTQYF.

The chain uses TRBV7-9 and TRBJ2-7. Germline lookup yields CDR1 SEHNR and CDR2 FQNEAQ (reference sequence). The CDR3 totals 14 residues. This CDR3 is CASVLVVNSDEQYF. Combining the CDR3 with reference TRBV7-9 and TRBJ2-7 gives the whole variable domain DTGVSQNPRHKITKRGQNVTFRCDPISEHNRLYWYRQTLGQGPEFLTYFQNEAQLEKSRLLSDRFSAERPKGSFSTLEIQRTEQGDSAMYLCASVLVVNSDEQYFGPGTRLTVT.

The rearrangement links TRBV14 to TRBJ2-1. The length of the CDR3 is 18 residues. CDR1 and CDR2 from the germline V gene are SGHDN and FVKESK. The CDR3 sequence is CASSAKLFPSGSYNEQFF.

The gene calls are TRBV7-8 and TRBJ2-2; lacking DNA, the TRBD2 call made by TCRdb goes unchecked. CDR1 is SGHVS and CDR2 is FQNEAQ in the germline V gene. This CDR3 is built from 20 residues. This chain's CDR3 is CASSIPPSGRGYGLAGELFF.

This chain's CDR3 is CASSLEGAIGGYTF. The rearrangement uses TRBV5-1 and TRBJ1-2; TCRdb lists TRBD1, though no DNA is available to test this call. From germline, CDR1 is SGHRS and CDR2 YFSETQ. The CDR3 covers 14 residues.

V and J are TRBV19 and TRBJ1-5. The germline CDR1 and CDR2 sequences are LNHDA and SQIVND (reference sequence). This CDR3 is 13 amino acids long. The CDR3 spells CASSMSGNQPQHF.

Measured by frequency, this clonotype is medium-sized (0.01 to 0.1%). The V call is TRBV5-1, the J call TRBJ1-2; TCRdb reports TRBD1, a call that lacks DNA to check it against. The CDR3 is 14 residues long. From germline, CDR1 is SGHRS and CDR2 YFSETQ. The CDR3 spells CASSLSGGNYGYTF. The full variable domain, rest sourced from reference TRBV5-1 and TRBJ1-2, is KAGVTQTPRYLIKTRGQQVTLSCSPISGHRSVSWYQQTPGQGLQFLFEYFSETQRNKGNFPGRFSGRQFSNSRSEMNVSTLELGDSALYLCASSLSGGNYGYTFGSGTRLTVV.